The subject of this entry is one T cell receptor beta chain. The PCR made use of 60 Vbeta and 13 Jbeta primers. Generated by immunoSEQ multiplex PCR, the TCRdb table keeps only in-frame clones and is missing some. Seen here are hundreds of thousands of clones, roughly 90% observed once, and the top ten hold about 2.3%. This sample was included in a study of cytomegalovirus exposure and HLA in healthy donors. With 1 base removed from V and 3 bases from J, the gap between germline ends came to 10 bases. The CDR3 spans 14 residues. CDR1 is SGHRS, CDR2 YFSETQ, per germline. This clonotype was obtained from a woman younger than 35 in good health and CMV-seronegative. The chain uses TRBV5-1 and TRBJ1-1; a possible D gene is TRBD1 (5 bases). The sample consisted of PBMCs. This CDR3 reads CASSLHRRDTEAFF. CDR3 sequence (DNA): TGCGCCAGCAGCTTGCACAGGCGTGACACTGAAGCTTTCTTT. The full variable domain, rest sourced from reference TRBV5-1 and TRBJ1-1, is KAGVTQTPRYLIKTRGQQVTLSCSPISGHRSVSWYQQTPGQGLQFLFEYFSETQRNKGNFPGRFSGRQFSNSRSEMNVSTLELGDSALYLCASSLHRRDTEAFFGQGTRLTVV.